This T cell receptor (beta chain) was found in a study of neoadjuvant anti-PD-1 for oral cavity cancer. Background on the study: Patients without progression received a fourth nivolumab dose around day 43, then surgical resection on days 50-56.

This clone was detected only a few times. Measured with immunoSEQ multiplex PCR; TCRdb has only the in-frame clones, and not every one. The table records fewer than 40,000 clones, approximately 90% of them present only once. With 5 bases removed from V and 4 bases from J, the gap between germline ends came to 14 bases. Germline values: CDR1 SEHNR, CDR2 FQNEAQ (reference sequence). The CDR3 totals 14 residues. The sample in question was PBMCs, obtained before nivolumab (anti-PD-1) treatment. The sequence came from a person between 35 and 79 years old with oral cavity squamous cell carcinoma. The chain joins TRBV7-9 to TRBJ1-2, with D perhaps matching TRBD1 (5 bases). The CDR3 DNA follows: TGTGCCAGCAGCCCCCGGACACGGACCTATGGCTACACCTTC. Encoded protein: CASSPRTRTYGYTF.